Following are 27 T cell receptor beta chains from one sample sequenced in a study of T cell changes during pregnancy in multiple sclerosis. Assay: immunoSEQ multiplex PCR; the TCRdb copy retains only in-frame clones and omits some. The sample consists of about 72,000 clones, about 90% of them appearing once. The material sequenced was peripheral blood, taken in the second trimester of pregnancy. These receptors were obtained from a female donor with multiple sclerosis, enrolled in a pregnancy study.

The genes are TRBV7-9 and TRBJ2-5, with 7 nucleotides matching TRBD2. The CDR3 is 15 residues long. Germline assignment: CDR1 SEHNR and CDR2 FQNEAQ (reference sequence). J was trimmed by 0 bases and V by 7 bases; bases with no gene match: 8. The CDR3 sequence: CASNSERDYQETQYF. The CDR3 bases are TGTGCCAGCAACTCGGAGCGGGACTACCAAGAGACCCAGTACTTC.

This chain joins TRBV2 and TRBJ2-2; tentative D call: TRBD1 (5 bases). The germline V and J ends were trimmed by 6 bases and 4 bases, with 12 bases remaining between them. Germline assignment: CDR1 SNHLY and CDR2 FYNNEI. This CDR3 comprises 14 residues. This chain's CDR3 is CASSEQGITGELFF. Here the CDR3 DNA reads TGTGCCAGCAGCGAGCAGGGAATCACCGGGGAGCTGTTTTTT.

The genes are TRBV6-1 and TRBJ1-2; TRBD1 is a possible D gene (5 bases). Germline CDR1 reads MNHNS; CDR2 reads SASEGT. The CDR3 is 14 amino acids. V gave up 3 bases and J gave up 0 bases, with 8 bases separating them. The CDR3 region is CASSEAGTNYGYTF. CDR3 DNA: TGTGCCAGCAGTGAGGCAGGGACTAACTATGGCTACACCTTC.

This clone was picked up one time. CDR3 coding DNA: TGCGCCAGCAGCCAAGATGTGGTCGGGGGGCTAGCGGGTCACACCGGGGAGCTGTTTTTT. It specifies CASSQDVVGGLAGHTGELFF. The chain couples TRBV4-3 to TRBJ2-2, with 8 bases identical to TRBD2. Germline CDR1 and CDR2: LGHNA and YSLEER. Trimming took 0 bases from V and 3 from J; bases not matched to a gene: 15. This CDR3 is built from 20 residues.

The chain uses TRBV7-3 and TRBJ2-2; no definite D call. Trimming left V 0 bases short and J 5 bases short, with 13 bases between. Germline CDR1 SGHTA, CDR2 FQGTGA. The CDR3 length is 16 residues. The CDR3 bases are TGTGCCAGCAGCTTAACTCGCGGTCAGTCTACCGGGGAGCTGTTTTTT. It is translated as CASSLTRGQSTGELFF.

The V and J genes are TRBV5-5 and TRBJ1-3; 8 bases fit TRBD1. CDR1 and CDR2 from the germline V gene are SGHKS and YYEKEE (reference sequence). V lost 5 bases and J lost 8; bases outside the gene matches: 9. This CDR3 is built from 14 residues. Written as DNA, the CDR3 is TGTGCCAGCAGATTTGGACAGGGAGAGCACACCATATATTTT. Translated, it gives CASRFGQGEHTIYF.

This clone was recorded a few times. The CDR3 sequence is CSVDEGAGGYTF. CDR3 in DNA: TGCAGCGTTGATGAGGGGGCGGGTGGCTACACCTTC. The chain employs TRBV29-1 and TRBJ1-2; 7 nucleotides align to TRBD1. Per the germline V gene, CDR1 is SQVTM and CDR2 is ANQGSEA. J gave up 7 bases and V 3 bases, and 5 bases lay outside the gene matches. CDR3 length: 12 residues.

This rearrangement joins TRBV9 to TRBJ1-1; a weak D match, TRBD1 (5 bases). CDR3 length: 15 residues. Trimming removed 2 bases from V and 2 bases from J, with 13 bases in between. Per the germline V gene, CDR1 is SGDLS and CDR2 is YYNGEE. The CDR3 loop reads CASSVGRESNTEAFF. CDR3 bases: TGTGCCAGCAGCGTGGGCAGGGAATCCAACACTGAAGCTTTCTTT.

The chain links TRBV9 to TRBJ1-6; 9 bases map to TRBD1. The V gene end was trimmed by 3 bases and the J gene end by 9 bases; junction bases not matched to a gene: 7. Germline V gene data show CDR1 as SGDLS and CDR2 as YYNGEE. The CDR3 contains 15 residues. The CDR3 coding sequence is TGTGCCAGCAGCGCAAGGACAGGGGCAAGTTCACCCCTCCACTTT. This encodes CASSARTGASSPLHF.

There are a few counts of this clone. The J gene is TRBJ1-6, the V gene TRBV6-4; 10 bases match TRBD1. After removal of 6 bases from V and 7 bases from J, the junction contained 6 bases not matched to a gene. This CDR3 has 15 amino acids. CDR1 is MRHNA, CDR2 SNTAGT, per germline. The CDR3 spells CASSPGTGENSPLHF. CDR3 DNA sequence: TGTGCCAGCAGCCCCGGGACAGGGGAAAATTCACCCCTCCACTTT.

CDR3 in DNA: TGTGCCAGAAGCGGGACTGAGGGCGACGAGCAGTACTTC. It yields the protein CARSGTEGDEQYF. The chain has TRBV5-3 and TRBJ2-7, with a tentative D call TRBD2 (6 bases). TRBV5-3 is marked as an open reading frame, function uncertain. With 4 bases removed from V and 5 bases from J, the gap between germline ends came to 13 bases. The CDR3 extends over 13 amino acids.

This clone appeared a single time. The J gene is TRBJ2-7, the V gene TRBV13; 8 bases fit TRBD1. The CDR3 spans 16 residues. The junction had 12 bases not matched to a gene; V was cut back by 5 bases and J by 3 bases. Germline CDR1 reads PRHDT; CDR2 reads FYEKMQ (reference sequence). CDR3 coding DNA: TGTGCCAGCAGCATAAGGCAGGGGGCGGTTAACTACGAGCAGTACTTC. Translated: CASSIRQGAVNYEQYF. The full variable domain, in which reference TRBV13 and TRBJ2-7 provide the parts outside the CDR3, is AAGVIQSPRHLIKEKRETATLKCYPIPRHDTVYWYQQGPGQDPQFLISFYEKMQSDKGSIPDRFSAQQFSDYHSELNMSSLELGDSALYFCASSIRQGAVNYEQYFGPGTRLTVT.

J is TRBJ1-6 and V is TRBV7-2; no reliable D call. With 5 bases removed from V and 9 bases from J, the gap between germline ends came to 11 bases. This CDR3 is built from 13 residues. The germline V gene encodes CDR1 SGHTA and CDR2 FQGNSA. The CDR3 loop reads CASSPRYGSPLHF. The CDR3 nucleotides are TGTGCCAGCAGCCCCCGTTACGGTTCACCCCTCCACTTT.

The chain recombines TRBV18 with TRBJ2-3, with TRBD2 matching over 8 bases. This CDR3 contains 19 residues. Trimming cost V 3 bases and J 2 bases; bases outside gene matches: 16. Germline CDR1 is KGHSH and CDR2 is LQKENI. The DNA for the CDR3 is TGTGCCAGCTCACCCCTGGAAGCGGGGGCCCCGACTATCACAGATACGCAGTATTTT. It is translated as CASSPLEAGAPTITDTQYF.

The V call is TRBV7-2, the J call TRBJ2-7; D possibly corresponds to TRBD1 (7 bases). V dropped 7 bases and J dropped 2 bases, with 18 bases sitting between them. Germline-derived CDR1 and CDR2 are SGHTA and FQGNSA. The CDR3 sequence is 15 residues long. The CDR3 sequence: CASNLRGTAPYEQYF. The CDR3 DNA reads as TGTGCCAGCAACCTTCGGGGGACAGCGCCCTACGAGCAGTACTTC.

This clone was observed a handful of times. The CDR3 is CSARDMAEAFF. The CDR3 DNA is TGCAGTGCTAGAGATATGGCAGAAGCTTTCTTT. The chain recombines TRBV20-1 with TRBJ1-1, with D unclear. The CDR3 sequence is 11 residues long. With 0 bases removed from V and 8 bases from J, the gap between germline ends came to 7 bases. CDR1 is DFQATT and CDR2 is SNEGSKA in the germline V gene (reference sequence).

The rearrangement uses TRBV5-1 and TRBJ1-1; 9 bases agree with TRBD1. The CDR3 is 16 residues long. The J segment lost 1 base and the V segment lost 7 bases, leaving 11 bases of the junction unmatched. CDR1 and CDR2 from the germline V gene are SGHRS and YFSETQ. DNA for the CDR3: TGCGCCAGCTCCCCGGGACAGGGAATTGGGAACACTGAAGCTTTCTTT. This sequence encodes CASSPGQGIGNTEAFF.

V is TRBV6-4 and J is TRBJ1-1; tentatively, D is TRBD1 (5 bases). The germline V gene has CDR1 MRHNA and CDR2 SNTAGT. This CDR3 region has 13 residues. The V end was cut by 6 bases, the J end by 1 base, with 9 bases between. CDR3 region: CASSVGENTEAFF. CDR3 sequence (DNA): TGTGCCAGCAGCGTAGGGGAGAACACTGAAGCTTTCTTT.

CDR3 residues: CASSQQFQETQYF. The DNA of the CDR3 is TGTGCCAGCTCACAACAGTTCCAAGAGACCCAGTACTTC. The V call is TRBV18, the J call TRBJ2-5, with no clear D. The germline CDR1 and CDR2 sequences are KGHSH and LQKENI. With 4 bases removed from V and 1 base from J, the gap between germline ends came to 7 bases. The CDR3 consists of 13 residues. Drawing the rest from reference TRBV18 and TRBJ2-5, the complete variable domain is NAGVMQNPRHLVRRRGQEARLRCSPMKGHSHVYWYRQLPEEGLKFMVYLQKENIIDESGMPKERFSAEFPKEGPSILRIQQVVRGDSAAYFCASSQQFQETQYFGPGTRLLVL.

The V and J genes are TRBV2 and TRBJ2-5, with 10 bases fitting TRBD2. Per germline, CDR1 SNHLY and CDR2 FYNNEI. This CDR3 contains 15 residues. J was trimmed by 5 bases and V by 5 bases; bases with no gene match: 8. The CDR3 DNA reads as TGTGCCAGCAGTCAGCGACTAGCGGGTGGGGAGACCCAGTACTTC. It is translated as CASSQRLAGGETQYF.

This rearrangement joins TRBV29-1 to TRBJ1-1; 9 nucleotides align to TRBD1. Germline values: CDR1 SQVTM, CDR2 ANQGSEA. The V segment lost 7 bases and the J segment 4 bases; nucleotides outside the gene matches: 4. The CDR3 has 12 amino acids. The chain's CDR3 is CSAGQGSTEAFF. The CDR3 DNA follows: TGCAGCGCGGGACAGGGCTCCACTGAAGCTTTCTTT.

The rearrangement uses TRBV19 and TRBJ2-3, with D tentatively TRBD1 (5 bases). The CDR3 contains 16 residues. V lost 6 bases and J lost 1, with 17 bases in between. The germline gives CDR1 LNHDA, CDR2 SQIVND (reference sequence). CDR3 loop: CASSLGAVFGTDTQYF. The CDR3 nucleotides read TGTGCCAGTAGCCTAGGGGCTGTCTTCGGCACAGATACGCAGTATTTT.

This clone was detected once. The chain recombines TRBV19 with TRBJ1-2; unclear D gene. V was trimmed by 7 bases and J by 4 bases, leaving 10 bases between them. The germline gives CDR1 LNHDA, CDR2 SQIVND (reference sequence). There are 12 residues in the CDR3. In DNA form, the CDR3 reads TGTGCCAGTACTGAAGGAGCCTATGGCTACACCTTC. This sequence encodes CASTEGAYGYTF.

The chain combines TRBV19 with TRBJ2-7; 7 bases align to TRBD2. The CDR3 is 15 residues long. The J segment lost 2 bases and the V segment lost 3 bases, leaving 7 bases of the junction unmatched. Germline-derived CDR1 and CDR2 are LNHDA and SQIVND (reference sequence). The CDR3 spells CASSMGRGFTYEQYF. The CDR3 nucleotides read TGTGCCAGTAGTATGGGGCGGGGGTTCACCTACGAGCAGTACTTC.

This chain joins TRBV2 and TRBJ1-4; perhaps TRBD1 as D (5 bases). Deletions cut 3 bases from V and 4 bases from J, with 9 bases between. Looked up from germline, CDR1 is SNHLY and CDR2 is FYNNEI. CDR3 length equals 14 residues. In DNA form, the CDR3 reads TGTGCCAGCAGTGAGAACAGGCATAATGAAAAACTGTTTTTT. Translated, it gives CASSENRHNEKLFF.

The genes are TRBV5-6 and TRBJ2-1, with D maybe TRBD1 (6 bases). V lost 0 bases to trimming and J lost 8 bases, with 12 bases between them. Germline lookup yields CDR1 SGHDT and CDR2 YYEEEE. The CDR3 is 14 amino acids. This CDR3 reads CASSLDGRGYEQFF. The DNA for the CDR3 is TGTGCCAGCAGCTTGGATGGCAGGGGCTATGAGCAGTTCTTC.

The CDR3 DNA reads as TGTGCCGGAAAGGGGGGGAAAAGGGGAATACACACTGAAGCTTTCTTT. Translating it yields CAGKGGKRGIHTEAFF. The J gene is TRBJ1-1, the V gene TRBV30; a weak D match, TRBD1 (6 bases). The germline gives CDR1 GTSNPN, CDR2 SVGIG (reference sequence). This CDR3 is built from 16 residues. V lost 8 bases and J lost 3, with 25 bases in between.